This T cell receptor beta chain was profiled in a study of T-cell reconstitution after alpha-beta-depleted transplantation in children. Unique molecular identifiers featured in how the TCRbeta library was prepared. A single record per CDR3 protein comes from TCRdb applying MiXCR to the PCR reads. The sample consists of 300,000 or so distinct CDR3 sequences, nearly 10% of them appearing once. The CDR3 length is 18 residues. CDR1 and CDR2 from the germline V gene are LGHNA and YNFKEQ. Between the trimmed V and J ends, which lost 4 bases and 3 bases, there was a span of 23 bases. The specimen comprised PBMCs from the stem cell graft donor, sampled from the stem cell graft. The receptor's source is a human donor who donated a stem cell graft to a child with SCID. The V and J genes are TRBV4-2 and TRBJ2-3; D gene unclear. Here the CDR3 DNA reads TGTGCCAGCAGCCCGGAAAGTGGAAGTTCTGGCATTACAGATACGCAGTATTTT. Residues: CASSPESGSSGITDTQYF.